This record covers a single T cell receptor beta chain. The antigen remains undetermined. A read error may produce the germline difference seen at one junction end. It was RNA transcripts that yielded the amplified TCR beta CDR3 regions. HTBI primers were employed in a first-round RT-PCR of the TCR CDR3. TCRdb analysed the multiplex PCR reads with MiXCR anew, one entry per CDR3 protein. The table shows more than 550,000 distinct CDR3 sequences, with about 45% occurring only once. Germline V gene data show CDR1 as ENHRY and CDR2 as SYGVKD. CDR3 length: 13 residues. This record belongs to a study of T cells in Graves' hyperthyroidism and ophthalmopathy. General study points: In the blood, most expanded thyroid clonotypes above 0.001 appeared as well. Ophthalmopathy could be told apart from stable hyperthyroidism with a 13 V-J model.

The sequence was collected from an adult man with Graves' disease, either hyperthyroidism or ophthalmopathy (not recorded which). Sequencing input: peripheral blood or thyroid tissue (not recorded which). The chain combines TRBV10-3 with TRBJ2-7; D ambiguous. This CDR3 reads CASSELKSGEQYF. DNA for the CDR3: TGTGCCAGCAGTGAGTTAAAATCCGGCGAGCAGTACTTC.